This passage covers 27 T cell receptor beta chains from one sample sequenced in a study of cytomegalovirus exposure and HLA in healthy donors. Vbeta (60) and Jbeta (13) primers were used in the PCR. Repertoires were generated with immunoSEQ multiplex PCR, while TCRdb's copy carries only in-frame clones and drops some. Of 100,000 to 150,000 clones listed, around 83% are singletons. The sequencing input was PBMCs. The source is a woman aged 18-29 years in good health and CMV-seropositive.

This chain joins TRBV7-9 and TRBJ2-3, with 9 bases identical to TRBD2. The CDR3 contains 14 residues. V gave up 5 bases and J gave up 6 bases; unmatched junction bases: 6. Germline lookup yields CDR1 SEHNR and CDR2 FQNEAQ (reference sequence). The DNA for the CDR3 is TGTGCCAGCAGCCCCGTAGCGGGGGAGGATACGCAGTATTTT. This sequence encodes CASSPVAGEDTQYF.

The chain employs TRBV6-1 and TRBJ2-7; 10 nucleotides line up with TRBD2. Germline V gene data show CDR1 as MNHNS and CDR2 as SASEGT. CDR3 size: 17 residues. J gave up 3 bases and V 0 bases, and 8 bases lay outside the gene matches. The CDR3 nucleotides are TGTGCCAGCAGTGAAGCAGCGGGGCTAGCGGGGGTCTACGAGCAGTACTTC. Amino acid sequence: CASSEAAGLAGVYEQYF.

This CDR3 is CASSYPGTGSDEQYF. The CDR3 nucleotides read TGTGCCAGCAGCTACCCCGGGACAGGGTCGGACGAGCAGTACTTC. The chain is built from TRBV2 and TRBJ2-7; 9 bases align to TRBD1. The CDR3 has 15 residues. The V gene's germline CDR1 is SNHLY and CDR2 FYNNEI. V lost 6 bases and J lost 5; bases outside the gene matches: 11.

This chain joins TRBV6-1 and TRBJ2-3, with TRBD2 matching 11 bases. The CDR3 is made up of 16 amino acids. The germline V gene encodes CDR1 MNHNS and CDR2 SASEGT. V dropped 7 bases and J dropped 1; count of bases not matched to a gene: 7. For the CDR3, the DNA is TGTGCCAGCATTGTAGCGGGGGGGCAGGGCACAGATACGCAGTATTTT. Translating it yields CASIVAGGQGTDTQYF.

The CDR3 is CASSLPPRGGTEAFF. For the CDR3, the DNA is TGTGCCAGCAGTCTACCTCCCAGGGGTGGCACTGAAGCTTTCTTT. The chain uses TRBV28 and TRBJ1-1, with a weak D call TRBD1 (6 bases). CDR3 length equals 15 residues. Between the trimmed V and J ends, which lost 5 bases and 4 bases, there was a span of 17 bases. Germline V gives CDR1 MDHEN, CDR2 SYDVKM.

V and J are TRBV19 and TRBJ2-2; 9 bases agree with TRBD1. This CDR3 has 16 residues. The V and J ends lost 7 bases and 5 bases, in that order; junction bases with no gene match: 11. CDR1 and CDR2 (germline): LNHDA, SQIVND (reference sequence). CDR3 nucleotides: TGTGCCAGTAAGGAGAAGGAGACAGGGGGGACCGGGGAGCTGTTTTTT. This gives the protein CASKEKETGGTGELFF. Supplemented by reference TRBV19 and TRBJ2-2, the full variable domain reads DGGITQSPKYLFRKEGQNVTLSCEQNLNHDAMYWYRQDPGQGLRLIYYSQIVNDFQKGDIAEGYSVSREKKESFPLTVTSAQKNPTAFYLCASKEKETGGTGELFFGEGSRLTVL.

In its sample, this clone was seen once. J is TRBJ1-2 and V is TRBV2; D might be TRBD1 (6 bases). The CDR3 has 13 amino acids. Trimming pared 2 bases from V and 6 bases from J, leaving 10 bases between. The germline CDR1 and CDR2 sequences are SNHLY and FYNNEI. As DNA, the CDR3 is TGTGCCAGCAGTGAAATAGGGGGAGATGGCTACACCTTC. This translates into CASSEIGGDGYTF.

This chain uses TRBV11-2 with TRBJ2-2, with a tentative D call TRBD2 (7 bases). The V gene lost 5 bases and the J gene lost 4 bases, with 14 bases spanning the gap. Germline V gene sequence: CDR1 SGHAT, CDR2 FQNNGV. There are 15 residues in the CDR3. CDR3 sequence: CASSPLGGGTGELFF. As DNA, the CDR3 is TGTGCCAGCAGCCCACTAGGGGGGGGCACCGGGGAGCTGTTTTTT. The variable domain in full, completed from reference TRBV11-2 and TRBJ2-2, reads EAGVAQSPRYKIIEKRQSVAFWCNPISGHATLYWYQQILGQGPKLLIQFQNNGVVDDSQLPKDRFSAERLKGVDSTLKIQPAKLEDSAVYLCASSPLGGGTGELFFGEGSRLTVL.

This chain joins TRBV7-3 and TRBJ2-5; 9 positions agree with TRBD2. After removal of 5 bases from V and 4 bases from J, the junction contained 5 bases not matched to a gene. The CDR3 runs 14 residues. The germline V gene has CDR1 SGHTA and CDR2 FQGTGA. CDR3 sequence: CASSPTLAGETQYF. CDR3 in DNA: TGTGCCAGCAGCCCTACACTAGCGGGAGAGACCCAGTACTTC.

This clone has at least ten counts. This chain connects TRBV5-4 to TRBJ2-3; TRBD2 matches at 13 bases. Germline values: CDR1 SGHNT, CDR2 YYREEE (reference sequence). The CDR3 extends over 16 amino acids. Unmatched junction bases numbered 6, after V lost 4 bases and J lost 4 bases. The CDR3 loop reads CASSVTSGGAADTQYF. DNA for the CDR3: TGTGCCAGCAGCGTCACTAGCGGGGGGGCAGCAGATACGCAGTATTTT.

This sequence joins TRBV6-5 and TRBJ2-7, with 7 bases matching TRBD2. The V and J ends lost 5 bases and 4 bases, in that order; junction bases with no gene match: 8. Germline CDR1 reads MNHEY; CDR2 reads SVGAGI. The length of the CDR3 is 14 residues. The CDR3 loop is CASSHTVGGYEQYF. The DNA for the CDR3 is TGTGCCAGCAGTCACACCGTGGGGGGGTACGAGCAGTACTTC.

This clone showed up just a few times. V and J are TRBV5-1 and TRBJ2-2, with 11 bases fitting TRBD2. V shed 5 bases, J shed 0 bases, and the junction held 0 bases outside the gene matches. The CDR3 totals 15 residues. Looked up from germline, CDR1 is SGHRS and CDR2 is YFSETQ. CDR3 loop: CASSSGGANTGELFF. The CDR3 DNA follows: TGCGCCAGCAGTAGCGGGGGGGCGAACACCGGGGAGCTGTTTTTT.

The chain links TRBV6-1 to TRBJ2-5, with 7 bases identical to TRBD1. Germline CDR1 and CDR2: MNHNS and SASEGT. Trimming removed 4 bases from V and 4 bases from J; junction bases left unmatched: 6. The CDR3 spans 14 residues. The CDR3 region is CASSGSRQGETQYF. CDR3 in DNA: TGTGCCAGCAGTGGATCACGACAGGGAGAGACCCAGTACTTC.

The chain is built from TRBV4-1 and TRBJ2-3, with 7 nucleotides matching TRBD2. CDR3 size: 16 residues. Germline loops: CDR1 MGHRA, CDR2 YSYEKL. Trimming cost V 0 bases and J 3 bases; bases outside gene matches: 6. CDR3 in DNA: TGCGCCAGCAGCCAAGATGGGGCGGGGGAGACAGATACGCAGTATTTT. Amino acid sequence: CASSQDGAGETDTQYF.

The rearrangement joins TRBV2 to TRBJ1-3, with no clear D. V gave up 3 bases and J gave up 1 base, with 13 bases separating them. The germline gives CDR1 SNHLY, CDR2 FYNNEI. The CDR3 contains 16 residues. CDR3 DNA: TGTGCCAGCAGTGACCCAACAGTTGATTCTGGAAACACCATATATTTT. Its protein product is CASSDPTVDSGNTIYF.

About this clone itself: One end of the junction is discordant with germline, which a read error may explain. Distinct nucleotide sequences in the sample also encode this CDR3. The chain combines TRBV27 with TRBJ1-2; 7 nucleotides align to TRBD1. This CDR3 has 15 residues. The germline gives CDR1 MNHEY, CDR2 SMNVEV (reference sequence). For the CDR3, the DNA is TGTGCCAGCAGTCTATCTGGAGGGGGCGCATATGGCTACACCTTC. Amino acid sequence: CASSLSGGGAYGYTF.

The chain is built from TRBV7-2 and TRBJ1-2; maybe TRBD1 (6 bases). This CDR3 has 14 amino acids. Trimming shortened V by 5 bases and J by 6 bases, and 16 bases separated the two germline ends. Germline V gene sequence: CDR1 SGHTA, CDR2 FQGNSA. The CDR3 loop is CASSPILGANGYTF. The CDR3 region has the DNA TGTGCCAGCAGCCCTATTTTGGGGGCGAATGGCTACACCTTC.

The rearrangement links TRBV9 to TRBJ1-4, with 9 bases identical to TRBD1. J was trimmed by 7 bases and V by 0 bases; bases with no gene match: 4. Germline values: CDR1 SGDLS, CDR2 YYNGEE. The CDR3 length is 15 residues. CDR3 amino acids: CASSVEGTGSEKLFF. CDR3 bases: TGTGCCAGCAGCGTAGAAGGGACAGGGAGTGAAAAACTGTTTTTT.

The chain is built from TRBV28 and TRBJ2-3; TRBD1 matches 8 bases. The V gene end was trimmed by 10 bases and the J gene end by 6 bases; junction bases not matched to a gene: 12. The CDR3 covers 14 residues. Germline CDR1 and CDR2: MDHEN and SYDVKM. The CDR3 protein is CANAAGGAVDTQYF. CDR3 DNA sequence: TGTGCCAACGCGGCAGGGGGCGCGGTGGATACGCAGTATTTT. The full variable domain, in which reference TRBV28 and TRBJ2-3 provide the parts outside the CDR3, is DVKVTQSSRYLVKRTGEKVFLECVQDMDHENMFWYRQDPGLGLRLIYFSYDVKMKEKGDIPEGYSVSREKKERFSLILESASTNQTSMYLCANAAGGAVDTQYFGPGTRLTVL.

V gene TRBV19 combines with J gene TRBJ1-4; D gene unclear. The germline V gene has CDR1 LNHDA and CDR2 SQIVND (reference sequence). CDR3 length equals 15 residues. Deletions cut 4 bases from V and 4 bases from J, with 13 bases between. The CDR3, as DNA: TGTGCCAGTAGTACCTTATGGTCCTATAATGAAAAACTGTTTTTT. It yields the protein CASSTLWSYNEKLFF.

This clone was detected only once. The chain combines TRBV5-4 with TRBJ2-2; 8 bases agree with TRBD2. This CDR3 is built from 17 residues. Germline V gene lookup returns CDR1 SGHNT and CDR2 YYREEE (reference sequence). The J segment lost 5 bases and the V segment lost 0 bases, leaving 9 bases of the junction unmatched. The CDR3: CASSLAAIAGYTGELFF. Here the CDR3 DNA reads TGTGCCAGCAGCTTGGCGGCCATAGCGGGGTATACCGGGGAGCTGTTTTTT.

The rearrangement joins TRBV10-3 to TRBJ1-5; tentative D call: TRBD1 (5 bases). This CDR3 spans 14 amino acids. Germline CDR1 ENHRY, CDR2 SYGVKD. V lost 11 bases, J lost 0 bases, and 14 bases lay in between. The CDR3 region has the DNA TGTGCCCATAGTGACAGTTATAGCAATCAGCCCCAGCATTTT. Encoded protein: CAHSDSYSNQPQHF.

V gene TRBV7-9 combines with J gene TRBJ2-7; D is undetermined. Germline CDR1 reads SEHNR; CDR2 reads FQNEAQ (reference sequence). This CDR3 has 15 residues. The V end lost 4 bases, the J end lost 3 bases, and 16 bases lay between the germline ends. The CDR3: CASSSPPSGYYEQYF. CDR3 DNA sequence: TGTGCCAGCAGCTCCCCCCCATCCGGGTACTACGAGCAGTACTTC.

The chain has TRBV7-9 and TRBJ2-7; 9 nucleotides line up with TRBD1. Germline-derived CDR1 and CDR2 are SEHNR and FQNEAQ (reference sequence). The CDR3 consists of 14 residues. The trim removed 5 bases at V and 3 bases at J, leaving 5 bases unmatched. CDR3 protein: CASSPRDRVYEQYF. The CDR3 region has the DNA TGTGCCAGCAGCCCCCGGGACAGGGTCTACGAGCAGTACTTC.

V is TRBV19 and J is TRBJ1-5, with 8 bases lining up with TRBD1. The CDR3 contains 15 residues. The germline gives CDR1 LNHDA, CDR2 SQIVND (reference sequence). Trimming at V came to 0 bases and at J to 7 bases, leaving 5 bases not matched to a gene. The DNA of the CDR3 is TGTGCCAGTAGTATAGAAAGCAGGGGGCGACAGCCCCAGCATTTT. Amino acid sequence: CASSIESRGRQPQHF.

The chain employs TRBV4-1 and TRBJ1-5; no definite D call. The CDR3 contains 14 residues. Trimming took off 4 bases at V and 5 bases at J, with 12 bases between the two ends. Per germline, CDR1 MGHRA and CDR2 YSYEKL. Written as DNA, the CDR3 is TGCGCCAGCAGCCCGCTCCAGGAGGATCAGCCCCAGCATTTT. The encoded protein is CASSPLQEDQPQHF.

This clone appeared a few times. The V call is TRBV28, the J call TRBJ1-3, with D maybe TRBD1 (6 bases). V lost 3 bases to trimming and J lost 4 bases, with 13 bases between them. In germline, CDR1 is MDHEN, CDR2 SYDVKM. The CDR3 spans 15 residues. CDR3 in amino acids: CASSLPAGTGNTIYF. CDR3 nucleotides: TGTGCCAGCAGTTTGCCCGCAGGGACAGGAAACACCATATATTTT.